This note documents a single TCR beta chain sequence. This sample is part of a study of blood T cell repertoires in COVID-19. At the level of the study: COVID-19 samples from acute and convalescent phases originated in the United States, Italy and Spain. From T cells, B-cell-depleted T cells, or PBMCs came the material, which was cDNA or gDNA.

Individuals aged about 18 to 100 years were recruited from approximately 24 US areas. Which cohort a participant joined came from the clinical history participants gave. TCRdb's copy holds only in-frame clones and misses some; the assay was immunoSEQ multiplex PCR. The sample lists about 200,000 clones; about 82% were seen once. With V trimmed by 2 bases and J by 6 bases, 8 bases remained unmatched. Germline lookup yields CDR1 LNHDA and CDR2 SQIVND (reference sequence). This CDR3 is 15 amino acids long. The source of this sequence is a man between 35 and 55 years old with acute COVID-19. The chain is built from TRBV19 and TRBJ2-3; 7 nucleotides agree with TRBD2. The sample taken for sequencing was PBMCs or T cells enriched from blood (not recorded which). DNA for the CDR3: TGTGCCAGTAGTATATTCGCGGGAGATACGGATACGCAGTATTTT. Amino acids: CASSIFAGDTDTQYF.